These 5 T cell receptor beta chains originate from one sample sequenced in a study of response to subunit inactivated influenza vaccine. TCRdb ran MiXCR on the RT-PCR reads and lists one entry per CDR3 protein. The sample consists of about 160,000 distinct CDR3 sequences, under 13% of them appearing once. The sample was non-naive T cells sorted from PBMCs, taken more than 35 days after vaccination. These receptors were taken from a man in his forties or fifties who received an inactivated influenza vaccine.

The V gene is TRBV19, the J gene TRBJ1-5, with D possibly matching TRBD1 (6 bases). The germline V gene encodes CDR1 LNHDA and CDR2 SQIVND (reference sequence). V lost 8 bases, J lost 2 bases, and 16 bases lay in between. The CDR3 is made up of 15 amino acids. CDR3 sequence: CASFGGLNGNQPQHF. The CDR3 nucleotides are TGTGCCAGTTTCGGGGGGCTTAACGGCAATCAGCCCCAGCATTTT.

The sample holds many counts of this clonotype. The chain carries TRBV4-2 and TRBJ2-2; the D gene is possibly TRBD2 (5 bases). The V gene lost 0 bases and the J gene lost 13 bases, with 15 bases spanning the gap. Germline CDR1 reads LGHNA; CDR2 reads YNFKEQ. This CDR3 is built from 14 residues. The CDR3 reads CASSQDRGPVGLFF. CDR3 in DNA: TGTGCCAGCAGCCAAGATCGGGGTCCGGTAGGGCTGTTTTTT.

V gene TRBV3-1 combines with J gene TRBJ2-3; 10 bases are shared with TRBD2. With 3 bases clipped from V and 14 bases from J, the junction kept 8 bases outside the gene matches. Germline V CDR1 and CDR2: LGHDT, YNNKEL (reference sequence). The CDR3 is 13 residues long. CDR3: CASSHERGGPMYF. The DNA of the CDR3 is TGTGCCAGCAGCCATGAGCGGGGGGGCCCTATGTATTTT.

In this sample, this clonotype turned up a few times. J is TRBJ1-6 and V is TRBV20-1; weak D call: TRBD1 (5 bases). CDR1 and CDR2 from the germline V gene are DFQATT and SNEGSKA (reference sequence). The CDR3 runs 17 residues. V was cut by 1 base and J by 1 base, with 14 bases left in between. Here the CDR3 reads CSARVAGRESYNSPLHF. In DNA, the CDR3 is TGCAGTGCTAGAGTCGCAGGGCGGGAATCCTATAATTCACCCCTCCACTTT.

There are a few counts of this clonotype. The rearrangement links TRBV28 to TRBJ1-1; weak D call: TRBD1 (6 bases). Looked up from germline, CDR1 is MDHEN and CDR2 is SYDVKM. This CDR3 region has 17 residues. V lost 7 bases and J lost 0, with 21 bases in between. The CDR3 protein is CASKFSETGPMNTEAFF. The CDR3 DNA is TGTGCCAGCAAATTTTCCGAGACAGGCCCTATGAACACTGAAGCTTTCTTT.